This TCR beta chain was obtained from a study of tumor and adjacent non-tumor tissue in lung cancer. The wider study: Samples averaged around 3.9 million productive TCRbeta reads each.

To note about this clonotype: At one boundary the junction diverges from the germline segment, which might be a read error.

The template was RNA from unsorted bulk tissue. The library came from three nested PCR rounds adapted from ARM-PCR protocols. TCRdb called the multiplex PCR reads again in MiXCR, with one record for every CDR3 protein. Of fewer than 120,000 distinct CDR3 sequences in the sample, 75% to 90% were seen once. The germline V gene encodes CDR1 MNHNY and CDR2 SVGAGI (reference sequence). The CDR3 extends over 16 amino acids. Sequenced: lung tumor tissue. This chain joins TRBV6-6 and TRBJ2-4; D remains unclear. The sequence derives from a man in his 70s with non-small cell lung cancer. Written as DNA, the CDR3 is TGTGCCAGCAGTGGCGAGCAGGAGTACGCCAAAAACATTCACTACTTC. It yields the protein CASSGEQEYAKNIHYF.